The TCR beta chain under discussion was sequenced for a study of T cell responses to AZD1222 COVID-19 vaccine. Whole-study findings and limits: It should be noted that donors were predominantly white British and more often female, and clonal diversity was possibly underestimated. Just a handful of AZD1222 recipients were seropositive at baseline.

Sequencing was performed with immunoSEQ multiplex PCR; in TCRdb, only in-frame clones are kept and a portion is missing. The sample lists around 200,000 clones, roughly 92% occurring once. CDR3 length: 14 residues. V dropped 5 bases and J dropped 2 bases, with 14 bases sitting between them. Germline-derived CDR1 and CDR2 are SGHRS and YFSETQ. As regards this clone: The target antigen is unknown.

This specimen was peripheral blood, taken 28 days after the second AZD1222 dose. The receptor was derived from an adult who received the AZD1222 COVID-19 vaccine. V and J are TRBV5-1 and TRBJ2-7, with D perhaps matching TRBD1 (5 bases). The chain's CDR3 is CASRGLRQTYEQYF. Written as DNA, the CDR3 is TGCGCCAGCAGGGGGCTGAGACAGACCTACGAGCAGTACTTC. Full variable domain (remainder filled in from reference TRBV5-1 and TRBJ2-7): KAGVTQTPRYLIKTRGQQVTLSCSPISGHRSVSWYQQTPGQGLQFLFEYFSETQRNKGNFPGRFSGRQFSNSRSEMNVSTLELGDSALYLCASRGLRQTYEQYFGPGTRLTVT.